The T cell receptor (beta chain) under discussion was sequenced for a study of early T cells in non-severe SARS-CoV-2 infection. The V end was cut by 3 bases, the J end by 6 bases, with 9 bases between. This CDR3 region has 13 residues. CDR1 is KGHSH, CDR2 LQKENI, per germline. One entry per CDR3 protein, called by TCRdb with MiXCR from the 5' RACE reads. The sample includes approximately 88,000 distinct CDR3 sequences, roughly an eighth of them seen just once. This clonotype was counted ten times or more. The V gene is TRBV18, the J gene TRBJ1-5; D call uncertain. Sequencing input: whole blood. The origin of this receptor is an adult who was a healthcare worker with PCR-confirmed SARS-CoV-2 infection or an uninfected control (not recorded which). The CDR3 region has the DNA TGTGCCAGCTCACCGGGCGCGAGTCAGCCCCAGCATTTT. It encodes CASSPGASQPQHF.